These T cell receptor beta chains were read from a single sample in a study of blood T cell repertoires in COVID-19. The repertoire was sequenced with immunoSEQ multiplex PCR; TCRdb's copy has only in-frame clones and lacks some. The sample holds some 490,000 clones; 70% to 90% are singletons and the top ten take approximately 3%. Sequences were obtained from peripheral blood. Source of these receptors: a human donor in a cohort sampled during active COVID-19. Both conserved end residues are part of each CDR3. A D gene is named only where the DNA matches it firmly. Expanded clones get a size class; other rows say once, few or many, or leave the size out.

16,.,.,TRBJ2-7,TRBV24-1,CATSPTQARGFHEQYF,TGTGCCACCAGTCCCACCCAGGCGAGGGGGTTCCACGAGCAGTACTTC
12,.,.,TRBJ2-1,TRBV5-1,CASSPGVRQQFF,TGCGCCAGCAGCCCAGGGGTACGACAGCAGTTCTTC
15,TRBD1,.,TRBJ1-1,TRBV7-2,CASSDRQGPPTEAFF,TGTGCCAGCAGCGACCGACAGGGGCCACCAACTGAAGCTTTCTTT
15,.,.,TRBJ2-7,TRBV27,CASSFRAGQAYEQYF,TGTGCCAGCAGTTTTCGGGCAGGGCAGGCCTACGAGCAGTACTTC
11,.,.,TRBJ1-4,TRBV29-1,CSVTTNEKLFF,TGCAGCGTCACAACTAATGAAAAACTGTTTTTT
16,TRBD1,once,TRBJ1-4,TRBV4-1,CASSHDRDPTNEKLFF,TGCGCCAGCAGCCACGACAGGGACCCAACTAATGAAAAACTGTTTTTT
15,TRBD1,.,TRBJ2-7,TRBV7-3,CASSETGTELHEQYF,TGTGCCAGCAGCGAAACCGGGACAGAACTCCACGAGCAGTACTTC
18,TRBD1,.,TRBJ1-4,TRBV10-1,CASSHPLGQGPRNEKLFF,TGCGCCAGCAGCCACCCCCTAGGACAGGGTCCCCGGAATGAAAAACTGTTTTTT
17,TRBD2,.,TRBJ2-1,TRBV7-2,CASSPEFLAGLWGEQFF,TGTGCCAGCAGCCCTGAGTTTCTAGCGGGTCTTTGGGGTGAGCAGTTCTTC
14,.,.,TRBJ2-7,TRBV28,CASSLSTLYYEQYF,TGTGCCAGCAGTTTATCTACCCTCTACTACGAGCAGTACTTC
13,.,once,TRBJ1-1,TRBV18,CASSPVGGLEAFF,TGTGCCAGCTCACCCGTGGGGGGTCTTGAAGCTTTCTTT
14,.,once,TRBJ2-2,TRBV2,CAAKEQTTGGELFF,TGTGCCGCAAAGGAGCAAACGACGGGCGGGGAGCTGTTTTTT
13,.,.,TRBJ2-5,TRBV19,CASSIGAVETQYF,TGTGCCAGTAGTATCGGTGCGGTAGAGACCCAGTACTTC
16,.,once,TRBJ2-2,TRBV19,CASSPEGDSNTGELFF,TGTGCCAGTAGCCCCGAGGGGGATTCGAACACCGGGGAGCTGTTTTTT
13,.,.,TRBJ2-5,TRBV6-5,CASTVRRQETQYF,TGTGCCAGCACCGTCCGTCGTCAAGAGACCCAGTACTTC
13,.,.,TRBJ2-2,TRBV30,CAWSVGSTGELFF,TGTGCCTGGAGTGTAGGGAGTACCGGGGAGCTGTTTTTT
16,.,once,TRBJ2-5,TRBV1,CTSSPARGLYQETQYF,TGCACCAGCAGCCCCGCTCGGGGACTATACCAAGAGACCCAGTACTTC
15,TRBD2,.,TRBJ2-7,TRBV5-4,CASSLGAGGSYEQYF,TGTGCCAGCAGCTTGGGAGCGGGAGGCTCCTACGAGCAGTACTTC
15,TRBD1,.,TRBJ1-1,TRBV7-3,CASTKTGNSGTEAFF,TGTGCCAGCACCAAGACAGGGAACTCCGGCACTGAAGCTTTCTTT
15,.,.,TRBJ2-7,TRBV12-1,CASSSLTSGSHEQYF,TGTGCCAGCAGCTCGCTGACTAGCGGGAGCCACGAGCAGTACTTC
12,.,.,TRBJ2-6,TRBV7-3,CASRLGANVLTF,TGTGCCAGCAGGCTAGGGGCCAACGTCCTGACTTTC
16,TRBD1,once,TRBJ1-6,TRBV7-2,CASSKRAGTAYSPLHF,TGTGCCAGCAGCAAACGAGCCGGGACAGCTTATTCACCCCTCCACTTT
17,TRBD1,.,TRBJ2-3,TRBV7-2,CASSFRDRGGSTDTQYF,TGTGCCAGCAGCTTCCGGGACAGGGGTGGTAGCACAGATACGCAGTATTTT
13,.,.,TRBJ2-7,TRBV5-4,CASSLEQVGEQYF,TGTGCCAGCAGCTTGGAACAGGTCGGCGAGCAGTACTTC
15,TRBD1,once,TRBJ2-3,TRBV6-5,CASSYFGQVTDTQYF,TGTGCCAGCAGTTACTTTGGACAGGTCACAGATACGCAGTATTTT
13,.,.,TRBJ1-6,TRBV10-3,CAISEDGDSPLHF,TGTGCCATCAGCGAGGACGGAGATTCACCCCTCCACTTT
15,TRBD2,.,TRBJ2-1,TRBV6-6,CASRAGTSGYNEQFF,TGTGCCAGCAGGGCCGGGACTAGCGGATACAATGAGCAGTTCTTC
16,.,.,TRBJ1-1,TRBV19,CASSIVAGGAGTEAFF,TGTGCCAGTAGTATAGTTGCAGGTGGGGCTGGCACTGAAGCTTTCTTT
15,.,.,TRBJ1-5,TRBV2,CASSEDGAGNQPQHF,TGTGCCAGCAGTGAAGATGGGGCAGGCAATCAGCCCCAGCATTTT
16,.,.,TRBJ1-3,TRBV9,CASSAYHQASGNTIYF,TGTGCCAGCAGCGCGTATCATCAGGCCTCTGGAAACACCATATATTTT
15,.,.,TRBJ1-1,TRBV15,CASGLGARGGTEAFF,TGTGCCAGTGGCTTGGGGGCGCGAGGCGGCACTGAAGCTTTCTTT
15,.,once,TRBJ2-3,TRBV3-1/TRBV3-2,CASSPRIANEDTQYF,TGTGCCAGCAGCCCGCGGATAGCAAACGAAGATACGCAGTATTTT
17,TRBD1,.,TRBJ2-2,TRBV15,CATAARGTGGNTGELFF,TGTGCCACCGCAGCCCGCGGGACAGGGGGGAACACCGGGGAGCTGTTTTTT
16,TRBD2,.,TRBJ2-3,TRBV18,CASSPGLAGEGDTQYF,TGTGCCAGCTCACCAGGACTAGCGGGAGAGGGAGATACGCAGTATTTT
14,.,few,TRBJ2-6,TRBV7-2,CASSSNSGANVLTF,TGTGCCAGCAGCTCCAACTCTGGGGCCAACGTCCTGACTTTC
13,TRBD1,.,TRBJ1-2,TRBV27,CASSGTGGNGYTF,TGTGCCAGCAGCGGGACAGGGGGCAATGGCTACACCTTC
14,TRBD2,once,TRBJ2-7,TRBV30,CAWKMGSGRYEQYF,TGTGCCTGGAAGATGGGTAGCGGGAGATACGAGCAGTACTTC
16,.,.,TRBJ1-1,TRBV2,CASSETRGLSHTEAFF,TGTGCCAGCAGTGAAACGCGGGGGTTGTCGCACACTGAAGCTTTCTTT
15,.,.,TRBJ2-4,TRBV2,CASSTEDLAKNIQYF,TGTGCCAGCTCGACAGAGGATCTAGCCAAAAACATTCAGTACTTC
14,.,.,TRBJ2-2,TRBV24-1,CATSDTSNTGELFF,TGTGCCACCAGTGACACTTCGAACACCGGGGAGCTGTTTTTT
14,TRBD1,.,TRBJ2-5,TRBV12-5,CASGEGQTKETQYF,TGTGCTAGTGGTGAGGGACAGACGAAAGAGACCCAGTACTTC
16,.,.,TRBJ2-5,TRBV7-8,CASSEYRADYQETQYF,TGTGCCAGCAGCGAATACAGGGCCGACTACCAAGAGACCCAGTACTTC
13,TRBD1,.,TRBJ1-2,TRBV30,CAWSQTGDYGYTF,TGTGCCTGGAGTCAAACAGGGGACTATGGCTACACCTTC
14,.,.,TRBJ2-3,TRBV7-2,CASSTNRADGTQYF,TGTGCCAGCAGCACCAACCGAGCGGATGGTACGCAGTATTTT
15,.,.,TRBJ1-2,TRBV4-1,CASSQENRVPAGYTF,TGCGCCAGCAGCCAAGAAAATCGGGTCCCCGCGGGCTACACCTTC
20,TRBD1,.,TRBJ1-4,TRBV23-1,CASSQDSLPLMGQGGEKLFF,TGCGCCAGCAGTCAAGACAGTTTGCCCTTAATGGGACAGGGCGGTGAAAAACTGTTTTTT
17,.,.,TRBJ2-1,TRBV30,CAWSRGEARLGHNEQFF,TGTGCCTGGAGTAGAGGGGAGGCCCGCCTAGGGCACAATGAGCAGTTCTTC
16,TRBD2,.,TRBJ2-3,TRBV30,CAWGTSGSYGTDTQYF,TGTGCCTGGGGGACTAGCGGGAGCTATGGCACAGATACGCAGTATTTT
15,TRBD2,.,TRBJ2-1,TRBV20-1,CSASDPTSGSNEQFF,TGCAGTGCTAGTGATCCAACTAGCGGTTCTAATGAGCAGTTCTTC
15,TRBD1,.,TRBJ1-4,TRBV14,CASSRRDRVNEKLFF,TGTGCCAGCAGCCGCCGGGACAGGGTTAATGAAAAACTGTTTTTT
18,TRBD1,.,TRBJ2-1,TRBV24-1,CATSDGGLDRGHYNEQFF,TGTGCCACCAGTGATGGGGGATTGGACAGGGGTCACTACAATGAGCAGTTCTTC
14,TRBD1,.,TRBJ2-1,TRBV14,CASSPLDRANEQFF,TGTGCCAGCAGCCCCTTGGACAGGGCCAATGAGCAGTTCTTC
13,.,.,TRBJ2-1,TRBV7-3,CASSNSQGWEQFF,TGTGCCAGCAGCAACTCTCAGGGGTGGGAGCAGTTCTTC
12,TRBD2,.,TRBJ2-3,TRBV10-3,CAISGRGDTQYF,TGTGCCATCAGTGGGCGGGGGGATACGCAGTATTTT
15,TRBD2,.,TRBJ2-5,TRBV9,CASSVDVRGQETQYF,TGTGCCAGCAGCGTAGATGTGCGGGGGCAAGAGACCCAGTACTTC
13,.,.,TRBJ2-5,TRBV6-5,CASSYLREETQYF,TGTGCCAGCAGTTATCTCAGGGAAGAGACCCAGTACTTC
14,TRBD1,.,TRBJ1-4,TRBV28,CASRSGTGGEKLFF,TGTGCCAGCAGATCGGGGACAGGGGGAGAAAAACTGTTTTTT
12,.,.,TRBJ1-3,TRBV28,CASSQIPDTIYF,TGTGCCAGCAGTCAAATACCGGACACCATATATTTT
16,TRBD2,.,TRBJ2-5,TRBV9,CASSGGLAGGPETQYF,TGTGCCAGCAGCGGTGGACTAGCGGGAGGACCAGAGACCCAGTACTTC
18,TRBD2,.,TRBJ2-3,TRBV3-1/TRBV3-2,CASSRHAKSGLGADTQYF,TGTGCCAGCAGCCGACACGCAAAATCGGGACTAGGGGCAGATACGCAGTATTTT